This TCR beta chain came from a study of early stage breast cancer tumors. V was clipped by 10 bases and J by 0 bases, with 12 bases between them. The V gene's germline CDR1 is MNHEY and CDR2 SVGAGI. This CDR3 region has 14 residues. Profiling relied on immunoSEQ multiplex PCR, and the TCRdb table lists in-frame clones only, not all of them. This table has 5,000 or so clones, around three fifths appearing once. Sequencing was performed on breast tumor tissue. The source is a person aged 45-60 years with breast cancer. The chain joins TRBV6-5 to TRBJ1-4, with D uncertain. The CDR3 sequence: CATRGEATNEKLFF. The CDR3, as DNA: TGTGCCACCCGCGGGGAAGCAACTAATGAAAAACTGTTTTTT.